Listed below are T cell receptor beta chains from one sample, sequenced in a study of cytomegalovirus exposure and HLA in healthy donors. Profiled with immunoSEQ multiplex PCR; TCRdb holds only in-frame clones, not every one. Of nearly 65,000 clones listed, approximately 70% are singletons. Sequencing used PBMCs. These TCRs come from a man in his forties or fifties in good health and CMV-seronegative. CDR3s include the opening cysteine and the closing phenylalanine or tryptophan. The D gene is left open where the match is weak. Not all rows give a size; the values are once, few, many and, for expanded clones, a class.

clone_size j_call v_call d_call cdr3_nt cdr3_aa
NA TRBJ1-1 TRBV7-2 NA TGTGCCAGCAGCTCCCAGTACACTGAAGCTTTCTTT CASSSQYTEAFF
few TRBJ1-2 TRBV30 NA TGTGCCTGGAATTGGGGGGTTAACAGCTATGGCTACACCTTC CAWNWGVNSYGYTF
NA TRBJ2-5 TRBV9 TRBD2 TGTGCCAGCAGCGTAGAACCGGGGGGGCTCGAGACCCAGTACTTC CASSVEPGGLETQYF
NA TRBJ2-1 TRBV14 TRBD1 TGTGCCAGCAGCCAATTACAGGGGATTCGGGATGAGCAGTTCTTC CASSQLQGIRDEQFF
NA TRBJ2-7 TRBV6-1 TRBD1 TGTGCCAGCAGTGCCCCCGGACAGGGCCTCCGAGAGCAGTACTTC CASSAPGQGLREQYF
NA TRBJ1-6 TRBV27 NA TGTGCCAGCAGTTTTTCCCTTAATTCACCCCTCCACTTT CASSFSLNSPLHF
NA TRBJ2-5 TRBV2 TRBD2 TGTGCCAGCAGTGGAGTTCGACTAGCGGGGAGGGGGGCCCAGTACTTC CASSGVRLAGRGAQYF
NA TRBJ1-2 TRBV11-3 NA TGTGCCAGCAGCTTAGATCGGGGGGACTCATTTTATGGCTACACCTTC CASSLDRGDSFYGYTF
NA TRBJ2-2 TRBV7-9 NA TGTGCCAGCAGCTTAGGGCTTAACACCGGGGAGCTGTTTTTT CASSLGLNTGELFF
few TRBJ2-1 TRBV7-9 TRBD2 TGTGCCAGCAGCTATTGGGGGGGACTAGCGGGGGTCAATGAGCAGTTCTTC CASSYWGGLAGVNEQFF
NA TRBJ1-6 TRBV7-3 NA TGTGCCAGCAGCTTAATGGGAGGGGTGGGAAGCTCCTATAATTCACCCCTCCACTTT CASSLMGGVGSSYNSPLHF
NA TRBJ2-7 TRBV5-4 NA TGTGCCAGCAGCTTGGGTGGGGGGACCCAGGACCTGTACTTC CASSLGGGTQDLYF
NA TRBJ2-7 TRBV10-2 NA TGCGCCAGCAGTGGAGCCCCACAGGGAGGGGGCGAGCAGTACTTC CASSGAPQGGGEQYF
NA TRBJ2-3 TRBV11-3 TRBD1 TGTGCCAGCAGTCGGGGACAGGGGCCCACAGATACACAGTATTTT CASSRGQGPTDTQYF
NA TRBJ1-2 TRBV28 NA TGTGCCAGCAACACCCGGACTGAGAACTATGGCTACACCTTC CASNTRTENYGYTF
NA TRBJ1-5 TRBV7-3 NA TGTGCCAGCAGCTTAAGGACTCCCCAGCATTTT CASSLRTPQHF